These T cell receptor beta chains were read from a single sample in a study of blood T cell repertoires in COVID-19. The assay was immunoSEQ multiplex PCR, and TCRdb's table has in-frame clones only and misses some. The table lists a few hundred thousand clones, around 90% of them singletons. Sequenced sample: peripheral blood. These receptors originate from a woman aged 40 to 55 who had recovered from COVID-19. Both conserved end residues are part of each CDR3. The order of the fields is V gene, J gene, D gene, CDR3 DNA, CDR3 protein. D genes are given only for firm matches.

TRBV28,TRBJ2-5,NA,TGTGCCAGCACGATTAGCGGAGACCAAGAGACCCAGTACTTC,CASTISGDQETQYF
TRBV4-1,TRBJ2-1,TRBD2,TGCGCCAGCAGCCAAGCCGGGACTAGATCTGGCAATGAGCAGTTCTTC,CASSQAGTRSGNEQFF
TRBV10-3,TRBJ2-1,TRBD2,TGTGCCATCAGTGCATGGGAGGGCTCCTACAATGAGCAGTTCTTC,CAISAWEGSYNEQFF
TRBV5-6,TRBJ2-3,TRBD2,TGTGCCAGCAGCTTCGGACTAGCGGGAGGTACAGATACGCAGTATTTT,CASSFGLAGGTDTQYF
TRBV19,TRBJ1-1,NA,TGTGCCACTAAGGGGGGGCCAACGTTCACTGAAGCTTTCTTT,CATKGGPTFTEAFF
TRBV9,TRBJ2-1,TRBD2,TGTGCCAGCAGCGTAGCTCAGGGCCTAGCGGCTGAACCAAATGAGCAGTTCTTC,CASSVAQGLAAEPNEQFF
TRBV29-1,TRBJ2-1,TRBD2,TGCAGCGTTGAAGACCCGGGTAGCGGGAGATACAATGAGCAGTTCTTC,CSVEDPGSGRYNEQFF
TRBV14,TRBJ1-1,NA,TGTGCCAGCAGCGATCTTACGGCGGGGAACACTGAAGCTTTCTTT,CASSDLTAGNTEAFF
TRBV3-1/TRBV3-2,TRBJ2-5,TRBD2,TGTGCCAGCAGCCGCACCTCGGGAGGGGGGCAAGAGACCCAGTACTTC,CASSRTSGGGQETQYF
TRBV2,TRBJ2-7,NA,TGTGCCAGCACCGAGGCCGGGAGCCTCTACGAGCAGTACTTC,CASTEAGSLYEQYF